The T cell receptor beta chain under discussion was sequenced for a study of T cells in Graves' hyperthyroidism and ophthalmopathy. This clonotype was detected a few times. Hyperthyroidism was newly diagnosed in patients aged 18 to 65 (duration under 2 months). Not enrolled were patients with uncontrolled infection, other autoimmune disease, pregnancy or lactation. The study based diagnoses on clinical symptoms, serum thyroxine and TRAb, thyroid ultrasound and orbital computed tomography. RNA transcripts provided the source from which TCR beta CDR3 regions were amplified. Primed by the HTBI set, a first-round RT-PCR was run on the TCR CDR3. TCRdb independently ran MiXCR on the multiplex PCR reads; one entry per CDR3 protein. The table includes about 200,000 distinct CDR3 sequences, approximately 20% detected once. The CDR3 spans 14 residues. V was pared by 3 bases and J by 3 bases, with 12 bases between. Germline V gene data show CDR1 as LGHNA and CDR2 as YNFKEQ.

The receptor was derived from a middle-aged man with Graves' hyperthyroidism. The chain is built from TRBV4-2 and TRBJ2-7; D possibly corresponds to TRBD2 (6 bases). The specimen sequenced was blood. For the CDR3, the DNA is TGTGCCAGCAGCCAGCCGGGAGTTCTCTACGAGCAGTACTTC. Translation gives CASSQPGVLYEQYF.